This T cell receptor beta chain is from a study of cytomegalovirus exposure and HLA in healthy donors. About the study: Out of 398 genotyped donors, roughly 80% belonged to the Caucasian-associated ancestry cluster. General study results and limits: An Asian-associated ancestry cluster reportedly showed fewer N-insertions than the approximately 600-donor mean in a later analysis. In an earlier analysis, most TCR beta V segments were productive about 87% or about 30% of the time.

A multiplex PCR was run with 60 Vbeta primers and 13 Jbeta primers. TCRdb's copy holds only in-frame clones and misses some; the assay was immunoSEQ multiplex PCR. The sample gives some 200,000 clones, roughly 80% of which show up once; approximately 2.4% is in the top ten. CDR1 is SGHAT, CDR2 FQDESV, per germline (reference sequence). This CDR3 comprises 15 residues. Trimming removed 2 bases from V and 7 bases from J; junction bases left unmatched: 5. Donors were ostensibly healthy at sampling, although undocumented immune exposures were probable. Worth noting for this clone: Its target is unknown.

The sample was PBMCs. The sequence came from a woman aged 45-59 years in good health and CMV-seropositive. The chain has TRBV11-1 and TRBJ2-2; TRBD2 aligns across 9 bases. The CDR3 loop reads CASSLLAGFGGELFF. CDR3 nucleotide sequence: TGTGCCAGCAGCTTACTAGCGGGGTTCGGCGGGGAGCTGTTTTTT.